These 25 T cell receptor beta chains were all obtained from the same sample, sequenced in a study of T cells in Graves' hyperthyroidism and ophthalmopathy. Using RNA transcripts as the source, TCR beta CDR3 regions were amplified. The primer set for the first-round RT-PCR of the TCR CDR3 was HTBI. A single record per CDR3 protein comes from TCRdb applying MiXCR to the multiplex PCR reads. The sample shows more than 650,000 distinct CDR3 sequences, 12% to 15% of them seen only once. Sequenced sample: blood. These receptors were taken from a woman between 18 and 29 years old with Graves' hyperthyroidism.

This clonotype has at least ten counts. The V call is TRBV6-1, the J call TRBJ2-2; D is uncertain. V lost 8 bases, J lost 3 bases, and 4 bases lay in between. This CDR3 has 11 residues. The germline CDR1 and CDR2 sequences are MNHNS and SASEGT. The CDR3 DNA follows: TGTGCCAGCTTAGACACCGGGGAGCTGTTTTTT. This gives the protein CASLDTGELFF.

Details on this clonotype: A single base separates this from a much larger clone, so it may be a read error. CDR3 loop: CACSASTDTQYF. As DNA, the CDR3 is TGTGCCTGTTCGGCTAGCACAGATACGCAGTATTTT. The genes are TRBV30 and TRBJ2-3, with D unclear. CDR1 and CDR2 (germline): GTSNPN, SVGIG (reference sequence). This CDR3 is built from 12 residues. Trimming pared 6 bases from V and 0 bases from J, leaving 7 bases between.

The J gene is TRBJ2-3, the V gene TRBV6-1; 9 bases map to TRBD2. Trimming removed 2 bases from V and 6 bases from J; junction bases left unmatched: 9. Looked up from germline, CDR1 is MNHNS and CDR2 is SASEGT. This CDR3 has 16 residues. CDR3 DNA: TGTGCCAGCAGTGAAAATTTCGCGGGAGGGCCCGATACGCAGTATTTT. Residues: CASSENFAGGPDTQYF.

This clonotype was counted at least ten times. The chain recombines TRBV7-3 with TRBJ2-2; no clear D gene. The germline gives CDR1 SGHTA, CDR2 FQGTGA. This CDR3 has 12 residues. V lost 6 bases to trimming and J lost 3 bases, with 5 bases between them. The CDR3 DNA is TGTGCCAGCAGGATACACACCGGGGAGCTGTTTTTT. Translated, it gives CASRIHTGELFF.

This clonotype has a count of ten or more. The chain recombines TRBV30 with TRBJ2-2, with a tentative D call TRBD2 (6 bases). Deletions cut 7 bases from V and 1 base from J, with 10 bases between. The CDR3 has 13 amino acids. Per germline, CDR1 GTSNPN and CDR2 SVGIG (reference sequence). The CDR3 nucleotides read TGTGCCTCCCGGGAGTGGAACACCGGGGAGCTGTTTTTT. Encoded protein: CASREWNTGELFF.

This clonotype turned up a few times. The chain combines TRBV25-1 with TRBJ2-1; tentatively, D is TRBD2 (7 bases). The germline gives CDR1 MGHDK, CDR2 SYGVNS. V lost 4 bases, J lost 6 bases, and 34 bases lay in between. There are 21 residues in the CDR3. CDR3 in DNA: TGTGCCAGCAGTGGCCCCCTAGCGGAGGAGGACAGAAGGGGGAATAGCAATGAGCAGTTCTTC. It codes for CASSGPLAEEDRRGNSNEQFF.

This clonotype was counted ten times or more. The CDR3 nucleotides read TGTGCCACCAGTGACAGTAGCGGGAGAGAGACCCAGTACTTC. It specifies CATSDSSGRETQYF. The V call is TRBV24-1, the J call TRBJ2-5; 9 nucleotides match TRBD2. Per germline, CDR1 KGHDR and CDR2 SFDVKD. The CDR3 is 14 residues long. J gave up 4 bases and V 4 bases, and 3 bases lay outside the gene matches.

This clonotype was seen only once. V is TRBV27 and J is TRBJ2-7; 7 bases align to TRBD2. Germline V gives CDR1 MNHEY, CDR2 SMNVEV (reference sequence). CDR3 size: 14 residues. V gave up 3 bases and J gave up 0 bases; unmatched junction bases: 2. As DNA, the CDR3 is TGTGCCAGCAGTTTTGCGGGAGTCTCCTACGAGCAGTACTTC. Amino acids: CASSFAGVSYEQYF.

This clonotype was recorded at least ten times. The chain has TRBV5-1 and TRBJ2-1, with D unresolved. The CDR3 totals 16 residues. Trimming took 0 bases from V and 3 from J, leaving 13 bases between them. Germline V gene lookup returns CDR1 SGHRS and CDR2 YFSETQ. The CDR3 region is CASSLDPVPDYNEQFF. CDR3 bases: TGCGCCAGCAGCTTGGACCCAGTCCCTGACTACAATGAGCAGTTCTTC.

There are a few counts of this clonotype. The chain carries TRBV6-1 and TRBJ1-2; unclear D gene. The CDR3 runs to 15 residues. V gave up 3 bases and J gave up 3 bases, with 14 bases separating them. Germline lookup yields CDR1 MNHNS and CDR2 SASEGT. The CDR3 coding sequence is TGTGCCAGCAGTGATCGGGATGCCGTTGACTATGGCTACACCTTC. It encodes CASSDRDAVDYGYTF.

The chain carries TRBV7-9 and TRBJ1-4; 10 bases are shared with TRBD1. The germline CDR1 and CDR2 sequences are SEHNR and FQNEAQ (reference sequence). The CDR3 extends over 18 amino acids. Trimming took 2 bases from V and 6 from J; bases not matched to a gene: 12. This chain's CDR3 is CASSLTKLRDRGDEKLFF. The CDR3 region has the DNA TGTGCCAGCAGCTTAACTAAGCTCCGGGACAGGGGTGATGAAAAACTGTTTTTT.

In its sample, this clonotype was seen many times. The rearrangement uses TRBV6-2 or TRBV6-3 and TRBJ2-7; TRBD2 matches at 10 bases. The CDR3 extends over 17 amino acids. J gave up 2 bases and V 1 base, and 8 bases lay outside the gene matches. Germline-derived CDR1 and CDR2 are MNHEY and SVGEGT. The CDR3 here is CASSYFPGLALAYEQYF. CDR3 DNA sequence: TGTGCCAGCAGTTACTTCCCGGGACTAGCGTTAGCCTACGAGCAGTACTTC.

This clonotype was recorded many times. Here the CDR3 reads CASSSSGGINEQFF. Written as DNA, the CDR3 is TGTGCCAGCAGCTCAAGTGGGGGGATAAATGAGCAGTTCTTC. The chain combines TRBV11-2 with TRBJ2-1, with D tentatively TRBD2 (6 bases). V lost 4 bases, J lost 7 bases, and 14 bases lay in between. The germline V gene has CDR1 SGHAT and CDR2 FQNNGV. This CDR3 region has 14 residues.

There are many counts of this clonotype. V usage is TRBV18 and J usage is TRBJ1-5, with no clear D. CDR1 is KGHSH and CDR2 is LQKENI in the germline V gene. This CDR3 contains 13 residues. Trimming took 0 bases from V and 9 from J, leaving 9 bases between them. The CDR3 region has the DNA TGTGCCAGCTCACCACCGCTGGGGTCGCCCCAGCATTTT. Translating gives CASSPPLGSPQHF.

Here the CDR3 reads CASSLEWLAETQYF. DNA for the CDR3: TGTGCCAGCAGCTTAGAGTGGTTAGCGGAGACCCAGTACTTC. The gene calls are TRBV11-2 and TRBJ2-5; a possible D gene is TRBD2 (5 bases). V was trimmed by 0 bases and J by 5 bases, leaving 10 bases between them. The CDR3 is 14 residues long. Germline-derived CDR1 and CDR2 are SGHAT and FQNNGV.

This clonotype was counted a few times. The rearrangement links TRBV6-1 to TRBJ2-3, with a tentative D call TRBD1 (6 bases). The CDR3 length is 15 residues. V was cut by 3 bases and J by 3 bases, with 13 bases left in between. Germline CDR1 MNHNS, CDR2 SASEGT. The CDR3 nucleotides read TGTGCCAGCAGTGAGGGACACGTTAAAACAGATACGCAGTATTTT. Translated: CASSEGHVKTDTQYF.

This clonotype showed up many times. The chain carries TRBV30 and TRBJ2-7, with 7 bases matching TRBD2. Germline CDR1 and CDR2: GTSNPN and SVGIG (reference sequence). CDR3 length: 11 amino acids. Trimming cost V 2 bases and J 6 bases; bases outside gene matches: 1. CDR3 residues: CAWSWEGEQYF. DNA of the CDR3: TGTGCCTGGAGTTGGGAGGGCGAGCAGTACTTC.

This clonotype was counted between two and nine times. The gene calls are TRBV20-1 and TRBJ1-1, with D possibly TRBD1 on 6 matching bases. This CDR3 is built from 12 residues. Trimming left V 6 bases short and J 4 bases short, with 12 bases between. Per germline, CDR1 DFQATT and CDR2 SNEGSKA (reference sequence). DNA for the CDR3: TGCAGTGCCACAGGACAGTTCACTGAAGCTTTCTTT. Amino acid sequence: CSATGQFTEAFF.

The gene calls are TRBV19 and TRBJ2-7; a possible D gene is TRBD1 (5 bases). There are 12 residues in the CDR3. V was cut by 7 bases and J by 4 bases, with 11 bases left in between. The V gene's germline CDR1 is LNHDA and CDR2 SQIVND (reference sequence). As DNA, the CDR3 is TGTGCCAGTAACGACAGAACGTACGAGCAGTACTTC. Translated: CASNDRTYEQYF.

This clonotype was counted many times. V usage is TRBV28 and J usage is TRBJ1-1; D unresolved. The germline V and J ends were trimmed by 10 bases and 0 bases, with 15 bases remaining between them. Germline values: CDR1 MDHEN, CDR2 SYDVKM. The CDR3 totals 14 residues. The CDR3 spells CATKQGLLNTEAFF. The DNA of the CDR3 is TGTGCCACCAAGCAAGGGCTCCTGAACACTGAAGCTTTCTTT.

This clonotype came up a few times. V usage is TRBV9 and J usage is TRBJ1-1; tentative D call: TRBD1 (5 bases). The CDR3 has 15 amino acids. V dropped 0 bases and J dropped 1 base, with 10 bases sitting between them. CDR1 is SGDLS and CDR2 is YYNGEE in the germline V gene. CDR3 sequence: CASSVAPTGNTEAFF. DNA of the CDR3: TGTGCCAGCAGCGTAGCCCCAACAGGGAACACTGAAGCTTTCTTT.

In its sample, this clonotype was seen a few times. The chain couples TRBV11-2 to TRBJ1-6, with unresolved D. V lost 2 bases to trimming and J lost 8 bases, with 10 bases between them. The CDR3 is made up of 14 amino acids. The V gene's germline CDR1 is SGHAT and CDR2 FQNNGV. The CDR3 nucleotides are TGTGCCAGCAGCTTATACGCGATTCATTCACCCCTCCACTTT. Translation: CASSLYAIHSPLHF.

A remark on this clonotype: A much larger clone is a single base away; this may be a read error. The CDR3 carries no conserved terminal phenylalanine or tryptophan, so it likely arises from a read error. The chain carries TRBV20-1 and TRBJ2-7, with unresolved D. Per the germline V gene, CDR1 is DFQATT and CDR2 is SNEGSKA (reference sequence). Trimming shortened V by 0 bases and J by 3 bases, and 15 bases separated the two germline ends. The CDR3 is 15 amino acids. The CDR3 nucleotides read TGCAGTGCTAGAGATACGGCTGAACTCATCTACGAGCAGTACCTC. Translated, it gives CSARDTAELIYEQYL.

This clonotype came up a few times. The V and J genes are TRBV15 and TRBJ1-3; D is uncertain. The CDR3 totals 15 residues. Germline V gives CDR1 LNHNV, CDR2 YYDKDF (reference sequence). Trimming stripped 1 base from V and 1 base from J, with 8 bases between. The CDR3 sequence is CATSRAASSGNTIYF. For the CDR3, the DNA is TGTGCCACCAGCAGAGCAGCCTCATCTGGAAACACCATATATTTT.

This clonotype was picked up many times. V usage is TRBV3-1 and J usage is TRBJ2-7, with TRBD2 matching 13 bases. Germline CDR1 LGHDT, CDR2 YNNKEL (reference sequence). The CDR3 loop spans 16 amino acids. The V and J ends lost 4 bases and 2 bases, in that order; junction bases with no gene match: 5. The CDR3 DNA sequence: TGTGCCAGCAGCCGCGGACTAGCGGGAGTTACCTACGAGCAGTACTTC. It encodes CASSRGLAGVTYEQYF.